This T cell receptor gamma chain was found in a study of intestinal T cells in coeliac disease (dated by TCRdb to 2018 to 2021). Study-wide context: Coeliac patients were much younger than controls, with mean ages of roughly 15 versus 50 years in the TRG cohort. Duodenal biopsies from about 10 coeliac disease patients and about 10 non-coeliac controls were included in the TCR-delta (TRD) cohort. Duodenal biopsies from 30 to 35 coeliac disease patients and approximately 20 non-coeliac controls were included in a second, larger TCR-gamma (TRG) cohort.

The library was produced with multiplex PCR. Sequencing was performed on an Ion Torrent PGM. TRG repertoires were amplified from roughly 0.2 ug of biopsy DNA using the LymphoTrack kit, whose primers carry Illumina adapters. TRG amplicons were purified with AMPure XP beads, quantified on a 2100 Bioanalyzer, and pooled equimolarly. An Ion PGM instrument was used to sequence the TRG libraries. The original methods were these. Reads in which more than 10% of nucleotides fell below the per-patient third-quartile quality score were removed with FastX. Reads were aligned with IMGT/HighV-QUEST to assign V, D and J genes, identify CDR3 regions and assess functionality. After the sequences were translated into amino acids, every sequence predicted to be non-functional was thrown out. CDR3s were split into kmers with and without positional annotation, PCA was performed on kmer frequencies, and samples were clustered using all 1023 combinations of PCs 1-10. Leave-one-out cross-validation was used to validate the classification, with parameters re-optimised on the remaining samples in each round. Shannon diversity was calculated using the vegan R package from repeated random subsamples equal to the lowest read count. Public reads were reanalyzed in TCRdb with CATT, and rows carrying the same DNA were merged afterwards. TCRdb's processing, not the authors', yielded these V and J calls. This sample lists 800 to 1,000 gamma-chain clones; around 49% were detected once. Approximately 31% of the sample is held by the ten biggest clonotypes.

For each case, genomic DNA was extracted from ten 5-um FFPE scrolls with the QIAamp DNA FFPE tissue kit. Fully anonymised formalin-fixed paraffin-embedded duodenal biopsies surplus to diagnostic needs were used to test TCR repertoire-based classification of coeliac disease. Controls had no clinical or histological suspicion of coeliac disease and underwent upper endoscopy for reflux, dyspepsia or gastritis. In the case of this clone: The target of this receptor is not known. It has no much larger one-base neighbor in the sample; base qualities were not kept.

CDR1 and CDR2 (EGSTGY, YDSYTSSV) derive from the germline V gene. At the junction V is shortened by 6 bases and J by 1 base; bases outside the gene matches: 12. The CDR3 runs 15 residues from the cysteine to the phenylalanine. Only the CDR3 region is kept as DNA, spanning 45 bases read in frame from base 1. The study at large found these results: TRG clustering correctly classified most of the roughly 54 biopsies (around 94%), with a reported leave-one-out accuracy of approximately 87%. Coeliac and control groups differed significantly in age, although an age-split analysis did not yield significant classification. FFPE-derived DNA was found to be relatively degraded, and loss of a proportion of TCR sequences in each sample was likely caused by this degradation. All 20 or so biopsies in training were correctly classified by TRD kmer-based clustering, and a leave-one-out accuracy of about 91% was reported. Repeated CDR3 amino acid sequences could not be distinguished from PCR duplicates in the analysis.

The source is a human donor who served as a control with a normal duodenal biopsy, not a healthy volunteer. The chain uses TRGV4 and TRGJ1 or TRGJ2. The source material was a duodenal biopsy. The nucleotides read TGTGCCACCTGGATGGGTCCGTCTAATTATTATAAGAAACTCTTT. The encoded protein is CATWMGPSNYYKKLF.